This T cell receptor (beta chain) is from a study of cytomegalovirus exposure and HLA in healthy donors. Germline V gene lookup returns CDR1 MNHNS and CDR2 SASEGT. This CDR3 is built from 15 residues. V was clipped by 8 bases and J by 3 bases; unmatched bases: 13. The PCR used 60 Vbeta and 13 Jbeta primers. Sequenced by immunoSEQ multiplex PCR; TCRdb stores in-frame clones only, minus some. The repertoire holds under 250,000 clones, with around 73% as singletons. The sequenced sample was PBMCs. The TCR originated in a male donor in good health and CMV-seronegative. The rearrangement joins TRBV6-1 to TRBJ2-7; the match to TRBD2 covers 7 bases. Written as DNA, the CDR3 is TGTGCCAGCGGCCCCACGGGGAGGGAGCACTACGAGCAGTACTTC. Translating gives CASGPTGREHYEQYF.